Listed below are T cell receptor beta chains from one sample, sequenced in a study of PD-1 and CTLA-4 blockade in melanoma. Repertoires were generated with immunoSEQ multiplex PCR, while TCRdb's copy carries only in-frame clones and drops some. The sample lists 32,000 or so clones, 85% to 90% occurring once. Sequenced material: CD8+ T cells from peripheral blood, taken before anti-PD-1 treatment. These receptors were obtained from a human donor with melanoma. Both conserved end residues are part of each CDR3. D genes are given only for firm matches. For some rows the clone size is stated as once, few or many, or as a class when expanded; others skip it.

j_gene,abundance,len,d_gene,v_gene,CDR3nt,CDR3aa
TRBJ2-7,NA,12,NA,TRBV5-1,TGCGCCAGCAGCTTTAGAACCTACGAGCAGTACTTC,CASSFRTYEQYF
TRBJ2-3,NA,15,NA,TRBV15,TGTGCCACCAGCAGAGGAGGGGGGGGCACAGATACGCAGTATTTT,CATSRGGGGTDTQYF
TRBJ2-7,NA,13,NA,TRBV27,TGTGCCAGCACCCCAGGGGACGGCTACGAGCAGTACTTC,CASTPGDGYEQYF
TRBJ1-1,NA,16,NA,TRBV11-2,TGTGCCAGCAGCCCCTCCCCTCTGGAGGGGTACACTGAAGCTTTCTTT,CASSPSPLEGYTEAFF
TRBJ2-7,NA,14,NA,TRBV27,TGTGCCAGCAGTTTAGGGGGAAGCTCCTACGAGCAGTACTTC,CASSLGGSSYEQYF
TRBJ1-1,NA,14,NA,TRBV4-1,TGCGCCAGCAGCCAACACCTGGCTGACACTGAAGCTTTCTTT,CASSQHLADTEAFF
TRBJ2-7,NA,14,NA,TRBV29-1,TGCAGCGTTGAGGGGGACAATCAAGCATACGAGCAGTACTTC,CSVEGDNQAYEQYF
TRBJ2-3,NA,14,NA,TRBV5-1,TGCGCCAGCAGCCGTGGCAGCAGCACAGATACGCAGTATTTT,CASSRGSSTDTQYF
TRBJ2-3,NA,17,TRBD2,TRBV5-1,TGCGCCAGCAGCTTGTCCCTAGCGGGAGGGTACACAGATACGCAGTATTTT,CASSLSLAGGYTDTQYF
TRBJ1-6,NA,14,NA,TRBV5-1,TGCGCCAGCAGCCCCCTGGACTATAATTCACCCCTCCACTTT,CASSPLDYNSPLHF
TRBJ1-2,NA,14,NA,TRBV6-5,TGTGCCAGCAGTTACGAAACAGTCGGCTATGGCTACACCTTC,CASSYETVGYGYTF
TRBJ2-7,NA,12,NA,TRBV15,TGTGCCACCAGCAGAGAATCCTACGAGCAGTACTTC,CATSRESYEQYF
TRBJ2-2,NA,11,NA,TRBV7-9,TGTGCCAGCAGCTTTACCGGGGAGCTGTTTTTT,CASSFTGELFF
TRBJ2-7,NA,15,TRBD2,TRBV13,TGTGCCAGCAGCTCGTGGACTAGCGGGAGCGGAGAGCAGTACTTC,CASSSWTSGSGEQYF
TRBJ2-1,NA,17,NA,TRBV28,TGTGCCAGCAGTTTACTCTCGACTAGTTGGCCCTACAATGAGCAGTTCTTC,CASSLLSTSWPYNEQFF
TRBJ1-1,NA,16,NA,TRBV6-5,TGTGCCAGCAGTTACTCGAGGTTAGGGGGTTACACTGAAGCTTTCTTT,CASSYSRLGGYTEAFF
TRBJ2-3,NA,15,NA,TRBV4-1,TGCGCCAGCAGCCCAGGACTAGAGGGGGCAGATACGCAGTATTTT,CASSPGLEGADTQYF
TRBJ1-1,NA,12,NA,TRBV7-9,TGTGCCAGCAGCCGGGGCGAGACCGAAGCTTTCTTT,CASSRGETEAFF
TRBJ1-2,NA,15,NA,TRBV7-9,TGTGCCAGCAGCTTAGCGGCACCAGCTAACTATGGCTACACCTTC,CASSLAAPANYGYTF
TRBJ2-1,once,15,TRBD1,TRBV10-2,TGCGCCAGCAGTGATGAGACAGGGGGATACAATGAGCAGTTCTTC,CASSDETGGYNEQFF
TRBJ2-2,NA,15,TRBD1,TRBV6-5,TGTGCCAGCAGTTACTCGACAGGGGACACCGGGGAGCTGTTTTTT,CASSYSTGDTGELFF
TRBJ1-1,NA,15,NA,TRBV19,TGTGCCAGTTTTCCCGTGCCGCGAGGGGACACTGAAGCTTTCTTT,CASFPVPRGDTEAFF
TRBJ1-2,once,15,NA,TRBV5-4,TGTGCCAGCAGCTTGAACGGGGGGCGAAACTATGGCTACACCTTC,CASSLNGGRNYGYTF
TRBJ1-1,NA,14,NA,TRBV4-2,TGTGCCAGCAGCCAAATAGGGCCCAACACTGAAGCTTTCTTT,CASSQIGPNTEAFF
TRBJ2-7,NA,13,NA,TRBV6-5,TGTGCCAGCAGTCGGACGGATTCCTACGAGCAGTACTTC,CASSRTDSYEQYF
TRBJ1-5,NA,15,NA,TRBV6-6,TGTGCCAGCAGTTACGGGGGTGGTGGCGATCAGCCCCAGCATTTT,CASSYGGGGDQPQHF
TRBJ1-1,NA,14,NA,TRBV7-6,TGTGCCAGCAGCTTAGGGGGGCCGTACACTGAAGCTTTCTTT,CASSLGGPYTEAFF
TRBJ1-5,NA,13,NA,TRBV14,TGTGCCAGCAGCCAAGGAGGGTTCCAGCCCCAGCATTTT,CASSQGGFQPQHF
TRBJ2-3,NA,14,TRBD1,TRBV5-5,TGTGCCAGCAGCTCGGGACAGCGCACAGATACGCAGTATTTT,CASSSGQRTDTQYF